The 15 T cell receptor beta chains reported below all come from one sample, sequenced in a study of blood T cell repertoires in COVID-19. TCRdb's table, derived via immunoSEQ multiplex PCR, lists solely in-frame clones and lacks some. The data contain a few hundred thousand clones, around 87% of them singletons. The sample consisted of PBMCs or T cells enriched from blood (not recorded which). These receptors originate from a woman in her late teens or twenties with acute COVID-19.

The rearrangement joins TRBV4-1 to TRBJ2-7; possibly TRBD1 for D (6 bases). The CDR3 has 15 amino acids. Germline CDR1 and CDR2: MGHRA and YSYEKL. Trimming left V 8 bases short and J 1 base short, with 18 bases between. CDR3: CASAPGQGPSYEQYF. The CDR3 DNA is TGCGCCAGCGCACCGGGTCAGGGGCCATCCTACGAGCAGTACTTC.

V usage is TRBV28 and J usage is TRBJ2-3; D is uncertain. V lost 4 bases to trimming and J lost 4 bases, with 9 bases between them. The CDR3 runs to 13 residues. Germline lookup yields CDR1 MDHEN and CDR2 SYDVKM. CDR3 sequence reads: CASSSPPADTQYF. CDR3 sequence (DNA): TGTGCCAGCAGTTCCCCCCCGGCAGATACGCAGTATTTT.

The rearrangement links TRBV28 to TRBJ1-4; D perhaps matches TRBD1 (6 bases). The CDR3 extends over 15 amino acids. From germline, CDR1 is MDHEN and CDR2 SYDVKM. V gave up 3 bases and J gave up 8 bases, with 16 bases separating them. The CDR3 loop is CASSLVGTGKEKLFF. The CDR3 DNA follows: TGTGCCAGCAGTTTGGTCGGCACAGGGAAGGAAAAACTGTTTTTT. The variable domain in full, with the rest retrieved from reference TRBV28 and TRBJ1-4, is DVKVTQSSRYLVKRTGEKVFLECVQDMDHENMFWYRQDPGLGLRLIYFSYDVKMKEKGDIPEGYSVSREKKERFSLILESASTNQTSMYLCASSLVGTGKEKLFFGSGTQLSVL.

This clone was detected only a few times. CDR3 protein: CASSEYPDRGRGYTF. CDR3 bases: TGTGCCAGCAGTGAATATCCGGACAGGGGAAGAGGCTACACCTTC. The V and J genes are TRBV25-1 and TRBJ1-2, with 9 bases lining up with TRBD1. Germline V lookup: CDR1 MGHDK, CDR2 SYGVNS. V was pared by 0 bases and J by 8 bases, with 7 bases of the junction left unmatched. CDR3 length equals 15 residues.

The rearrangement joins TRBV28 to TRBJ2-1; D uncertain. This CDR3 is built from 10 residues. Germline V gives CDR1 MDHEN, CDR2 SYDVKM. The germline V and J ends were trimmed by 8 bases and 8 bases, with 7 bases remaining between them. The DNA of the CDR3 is TGTGCCAGCTTGGGCCATGAGCAGTTCTTC. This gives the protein CASLGHEQFF.

The CDR3 loop is CRQNTGELFF. The CDR3 region has the DNA TGCAGACAGAACACCGGGGAGCTGTTTTTT. The V gene is TRBV20-1, the J gene TRBJ2-2; no clear D gene. CDR1 is DFQATT and CDR2 is SNEGSKA in the germline V gene (reference sequence). The CDR3 sequence is 10 residues long.

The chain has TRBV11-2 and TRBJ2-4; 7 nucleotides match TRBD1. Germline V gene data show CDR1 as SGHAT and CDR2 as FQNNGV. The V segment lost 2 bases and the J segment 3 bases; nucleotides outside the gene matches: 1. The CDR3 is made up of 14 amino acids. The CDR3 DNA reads TGTGCCAGCAGCTTATCAGGGGGCAAAAACATTCAGTACTTC. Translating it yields CASSLSGGKNIQYF.

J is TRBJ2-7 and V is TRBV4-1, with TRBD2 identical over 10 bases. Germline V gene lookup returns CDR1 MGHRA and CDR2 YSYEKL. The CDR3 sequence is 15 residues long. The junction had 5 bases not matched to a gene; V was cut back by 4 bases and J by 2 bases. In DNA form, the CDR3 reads TGCGCCAGCAGCCGAGGAACTAGCGGGACCTACGAGCAGTACTTC. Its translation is CASSRGTSGTYEQYF.

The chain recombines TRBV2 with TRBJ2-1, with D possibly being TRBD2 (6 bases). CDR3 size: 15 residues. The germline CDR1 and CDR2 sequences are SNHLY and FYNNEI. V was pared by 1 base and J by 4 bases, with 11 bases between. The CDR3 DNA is TGTGCCAGCAGTGAAGAGGCGGGATTATACAATGAGCAGTTCTTC. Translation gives CASSEEAGLYNEQFF.

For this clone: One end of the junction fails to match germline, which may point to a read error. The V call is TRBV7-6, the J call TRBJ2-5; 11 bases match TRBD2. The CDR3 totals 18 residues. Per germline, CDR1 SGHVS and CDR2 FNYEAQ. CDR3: CTSSLVLTSGAPQETQYF. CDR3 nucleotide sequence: TGTACCAGCAGCTTAGTGTTGACTAGCGGGGCCCCTCAAGAGACCCAGTACTTC. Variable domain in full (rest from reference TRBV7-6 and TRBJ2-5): GAGVSQSPRYKVTKRGQDVALRCDPISGHVSLYWYRQALGQGPEFLTYFNYEAQQDKSGLPNDRFSAERPEGSISTLTIQRTEQRDSAMYRCTSSLVLTSGAPQETQYFGPGTRLLVL.

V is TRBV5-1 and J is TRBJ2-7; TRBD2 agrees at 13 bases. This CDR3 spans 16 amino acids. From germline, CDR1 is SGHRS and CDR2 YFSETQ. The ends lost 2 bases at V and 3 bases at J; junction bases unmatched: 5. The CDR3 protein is CASSFRTSGGNYEQYF. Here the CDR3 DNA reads TGCGCCAGCAGCTTTCGGACTAGCGGGGGCAACTACGAGCAGTACTTC.

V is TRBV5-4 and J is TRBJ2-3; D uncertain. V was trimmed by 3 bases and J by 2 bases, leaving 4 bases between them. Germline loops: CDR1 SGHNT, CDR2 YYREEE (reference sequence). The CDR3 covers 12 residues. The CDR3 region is CASSSFTDTQYF. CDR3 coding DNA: TGTGCCAGCAGCTCCTTCACAGATACGCAGTATTTT.

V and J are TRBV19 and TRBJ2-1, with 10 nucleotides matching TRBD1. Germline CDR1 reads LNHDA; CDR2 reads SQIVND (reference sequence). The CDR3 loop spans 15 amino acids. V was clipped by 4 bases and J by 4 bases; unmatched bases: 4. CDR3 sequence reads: CASSSGDRGYNEQFF. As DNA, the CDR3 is TGTGCCAGTAGTAGCGGGGACAGGGGATACAATGAGCAGTTCTTC.

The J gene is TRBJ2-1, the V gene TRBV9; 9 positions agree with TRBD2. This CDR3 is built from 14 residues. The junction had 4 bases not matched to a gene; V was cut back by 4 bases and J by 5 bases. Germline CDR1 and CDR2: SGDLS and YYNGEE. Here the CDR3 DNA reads TGTGCCAGCAGCTCGATAGCGGGAGACAATGAGCAGTTCTTC. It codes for CASSSIAGDNEQFF.

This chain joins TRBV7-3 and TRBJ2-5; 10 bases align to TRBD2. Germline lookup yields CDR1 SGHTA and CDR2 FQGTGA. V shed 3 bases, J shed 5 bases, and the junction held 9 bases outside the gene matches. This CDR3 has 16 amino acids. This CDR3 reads CASSFAAGGPRETQYF. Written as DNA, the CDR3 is TGTGCCAGCAGCTTTGCAGCGGGAGGGCCTAGGGAGACCCAGTACTTC.